This TCR beta chain originates from a study of cytomegalovirus exposure and HLA in healthy donors. The PCR employed 60 Vbeta primers together with 13 Jbeta primers. TCRdb's copy holds only in-frame clones and misses some; the assay was immunoSEQ multiplex PCR. Of some 160,000 clones in the sample, approximately 81% were seen once. Healthy individuals who donated bone marrow served as the donors. CDR1 and CDR2 (germline): MNHEY, SMNVEV (reference sequence). The germline V and J ends were trimmed by 1 base and 5 bases, with 17 bases remaining between them. The CDR3 totals 17 residues. V gene TRBV27 combines with J gene TRBJ2-2; D remains unclear. The TCR comes from a man aged 25-45 years in good health and CMV-seropositive. The sequenced material came from PBMCs. The CDR3 DNA reads TGTGCCAGCAGTTTATTCAGCAGCGAGGTTGGGACCGGGGAGCTGTTTTTT. Translating it yields CASSLFSSEVGTGELFF.